These T cell receptor beta chains were read from a single sample in a study of neurological immune-mediated disorders. TCRdb re-called the 5' RACE reads through MiXCR, storing one row per CDR3 protein. The data contain more than 9,000 distinct CDR3 sequences, roughly 21% of them singletons. The sample was CD8+ T cells from blood. The receptors were gathered from an older woman with HTLV-1-associated myelopathy (HAM/TSP). The CDR3 runs from the conserved cysteine through the conserved F or W. The order of the fields is clone size, V gene, D gene, J gene, CDR3 DNA, CDR3 protein. The D gene is left open where the match is weak. Not every row has a clone size; where given, it reads once, few, many or a size class.

>many|TRBV6-2/TRBV6-3|NA|TRBJ2-7
TGTGCCAGCAGGATCAGCTACGAGCAGTACTTC
CASRISYEQYF
>NA|TRBV7-8|NA|TRBJ2-1
TGTGCCAGCAGCCGACAGGACAATGAGCAGTTCTTC
CASSRQDNEQFF
>few|TRBV20-1|TRBD2|TRBJ2-1
TGCAGTGCTGGCCTCGGGGGGGCTCAGGAGCAGTTCTTC
CSAGLGGAQEQFF
>many|TRBV6-5|TRBD1|TRBJ2-2
TGTGCCAGCAGCCGTCCGGGACAGACGAACACCGGGGAGCTGTTTTTT
CASSRPGQTNTGELFF
>many|TRBV6-6|NA|TRBJ1-3
TGTGCCAGCAGTTACTCGGGGGGGCCTGGAAACACCATATATTTT
CASSYSGGPGNTIYF
>many|TRBV5-1|NA|TRBJ1-5
TGCGCCAGCAGCCCCGCCGGAGGGCGCAATCAGCCCCAGCATTTT
CASSPAGGRNQPQHF
>many|TRBV20-1|NA|TRBJ1-5
TGCAGTGCTACCCGCGACCTTAGCAATCAGCCCCAGCATTTT
CSATRDLSNQPQHF
>many|TRBV18|NA|TRBJ1-2
TGTGCCAGCTCACCAAAGGACGGAGGTCATTATGGCTACACCTTC
CASSPKDGGHYGYTF
>many|TRBV4-1|NA|TRBJ1-2
TGCGCCAGCAGCCAACAGAACAGCTATGGCTACACCTTC
CASSQQNSYGYTF
>many|TRBV5-1|TRBD2|TRBJ2-2
TGCGCCAGCAGCCCCTGGACTAGCGGGGCGAACACCGGGGAGCTGTTTTTT
CASSPWTSGANTGELFF
>many|TRBV18|NA|TRBJ1-4
TGTGCCAGCTCCCCGTCAACGCAGTTAAGTGAAAAACTGTTTTTT
CASSPSTQLSEKLFF
>large|TRBV5-1|NA|TRBJ2-3
TGCGCCAGCAGCTCTGTCATCGACACAGATACGCAGTATTTT
CASSSVIDTDTQYF
>many|TRBV7-9|TRBD1|TRBJ1-2
TGTGCCAGCAGCCTAGGACAGGTCAACTATGGCTACACCTTC
CASSLGQVNYGYTF
>many|TRBV29-1|NA|TRBJ1-2
TGCAGCGTTGACAGGGCCCATGGCTACACCTTC
CSVDRAHGYTF